The sequence of this T cell receptor (beta chain) was determined in a study (dated by TCRdb to 2012 to 2014). Sequencing was carried out with an Illumina Genome Analyzer IIx. The public reads were run again by TCRdb, first through fastp at Q25 and then through MiXCR, and only productive beta chains were kept. Under each unique CDR3 protein, matching rows form one entry showing the most common genes and DNA. For this sample the table gives about 16,000 distinct CDR3 sequences, of which around 34% were detected only once. Clones ranked in the top ten supply roughly 16% of the sample. V loses 0 bases of germline sequence and J loses 4 bases, and the interval between the two ends is 7 bases. The CDR3 has 15 amino acids, counting the end cysteine and phenylalanine. Just CDR3 DNA is preserved here, 45 bases in frame from base 1. Via the germline V gene, CDR1 is LGHNA and CDR2 YSLEER. This clonotype came up many times. No cognate antigen has been identified for it. Qualities for individual bases were not recorded, and no much larger clone is one base off.

Sequenced material: blood. The sequence joins TRBV4-3 to TRBJ1-6; a tentative D call is TRBD1 (5 bases match). This clonotype was obtained from a human donor. The DNA sequence is given as TGCGCCAGCAGCCAAGAAAGGACATATAATTCACCCCTCCACTTT. The resulting protein is CASSQERTYNSPLHF.